One and the same sample provided the 11 T cell receptor beta chains below, sequenced in a study of T cells in Graves' hyperthyroidism and ophthalmopathy. Template material for amplifying TCR beta CDR3 regions consisted of RNA transcripts. In the first-round RT-PCR of the TCR CDR3, the HTBI primer set was used. TCRdb re-analysed the multiplex PCR reads in MiXCR, keeping a single row per CDR3 protein. Here the sample spans nearly 750,000 distinct CDR3 sequences, approximately 40% being singletons. The sample comprised blood. Source of these receptors: a woman aged 40 to 49 with Graves' hyperthyroidism.

For this clonotype: A read error may produce the germline difference seen at one junction end. This sequence joins TRBV6-5 and TRBJ2-5; TRBD1 might be the D (6 bases). The germline gives CDR1 MNHEY, CDR2 SVGAGI. The CDR3 length is 13 residues. The CDR3 protein is CASSPGDQGTQYF. CDR3 sequence (DNA): TGTGCCAGCAGTCCAGGGGACCAAGGGACCCAGTACTTC.

The chain employs TRBV24-1 and TRBJ2-5; TRBD1 matches at 8 bases. The CDR3 contains 15 residues. J was trimmed by 2 bases and V by 4 bases; bases with no gene match: 5. Germline loops: CDR1 KGHDR, CDR2 SFDVKD. The CDR3 DNA reads as TGTGCCACCAGTGAAACCGGGACAGGACAAGAGACCCAGTACTTC. Protein product: CATSETGTGQETQYF.

The chain joins TRBV10-3 to TRBJ1-5; 7 bases fit TRBD1. V was pared by 0 bases and J by 11 bases, with 10 bases of the junction left unmatched. Germline CDR1 ENHRY, CDR2 SYGVKD. This CDR3 region has 15 residues. The CDR3 sequence: CAISESTTGTRAQHF. In DNA form, the CDR3 reads TGTGCCATCAGTGAGTCGACGACAGGGACCAGGGCCCAGCATTTT.

This clonotype was picked up one time. CDR3 nucleotide sequence: TGTGCCAGCAGCCTCGGGACAGCAGACACCGGGGAGCTGTTTTTT. It codes for CASSLGTADTGELFF. This rearrangement joins TRBV7-2 to TRBJ2-2, with 7 bases fitting TRBD1. CDR3 length: 15 amino acids. V was clipped by 5 bases and J by 3 bases; unmatched bases: 6. Germline V gene data show CDR1 as SGHTA and CDR2 as FQGNSA. The full variable domain, with the rest looked up from reference TRBV7-2 and TRBJ2-2, is GAGVSQSPSNKVTEKGKDVELRCDPISGHTALYWYRQSLGQGLEFLIYFQGNSAPDKSGLPSDRFSAERTGGSVSTLTIQRTQQEDSAVYLCASSLGTADTGELFFGEGSRLTVL.

This rearrangement joins TRBV7-2 to TRBJ2-5; no reliable D call. Trimming took 3 bases from V and 7 from J, leaving 9 bases between them. The CDR3 loop spans 12 amino acids. Per germline, CDR1 SGHTA and CDR2 FQGNSA. The CDR3 sequence is CASSLFIGTQYF. The CDR3 nucleotides read TGTGCCAGCAGCTTGTTCATAGGGACCCAGTACTTC.

This clonotype was recorded at least ten times. The chain employs TRBV19 and TRBJ1-2; 9 nucleotides line up with TRBD1. Unmatched junction bases numbered 11, after V lost 6 bases and J lost 6 bases. The CDR3 runs 15 residues. The germline V gene has CDR1 LNHDA and CDR2 SQIVND (reference sequence). The CDR3 is CASSDEGQGVNGYTF. The CDR3 bases are TGTGCCAGTAGCGATGAGGGACAGGGTGTAAATGGCTACACCTTC.

The chain combines TRBV9 with TRBJ2-2, with D possibly TRBD2 on 5 matching bases. The germline V gene has CDR1 SGDLS and CDR2 YYNGEE. The length of the CDR3 is 16 residues. V was pared by 6 bases and J by 3 bases, with 18 bases between. The CDR3: CASILASNVHTGELFF. The CDR3, as DNA: TGTGCCAGCATCCTGGCTAGCAATGTACACACCGGGGAGCTGTTTTTT.

In its sample, this clonotype was seen many times. V and J are TRBV10-3 and TRBJ2-7, with D perhaps TRBD2 (6 bases). The ends were cut back, 6 bases at V and 2 bases at J, with 17 bases in the middle. CDR3 length: 15 residues. Per the germline V gene, CDR1 is ENHRY and CDR2 is SYGVKD. The CDR3 loop reads CAIRPWGEKPYEQYF. The CDR3 coding sequence is TGTGCCATCAGACCTTGGGGGGAAAAACCCTACGAGCAGTACTTC.

This clonotype showed up many times. V gene TRBV29-1 combines with J gene TRBJ1-5; 10 nucleotides line up with TRBD1. This CDR3 is built from 14 residues. Germline loops: CDR1 SQVTM, CDR2 ANQGSEA. V lost 5 bases, J lost 7 bases, and 8 bases stayed unmatched. The CDR3 DNA is TGCAGCGTTTGGACAGGGGGAACGGGACAGCCCCAGCATTTT. This codes for CSVWTGGTGQPQHF.

This sequence joins TRBV19 and TRBJ1-2, with TRBD1 matching 9 bases. Looked up from germline, CDR1 is LNHDA and CDR2 is SQIVND (reference sequence). Trimming removed 6 bases from V and 8 bases from J; junction bases left unmatched: 7. This CDR3 region has 13 residues. The CDR3 coding sequence is TGTGCCAGTAGGCCACAGGGGGCGAACGGCTACACCTTC. Its protein is CASRPQGANGYTF.

This clonotype has a single count. The chain uses TRBV10-2 and TRBJ1-1, with a possible D match to TRBD1 (5 bases). Germline V gives CDR1 WSHSY, CDR2 SAAADI. There are 14 residues in the CDR3. The V end lost 6 bases, the J end lost 1 base, and 12 bases lay between the germline ends. CDR3 region: CASRAGGPNTEAFF. DNA of the CDR3: TGCGCCAGCAGGGCCGGGGGACCGAACACTGAAGCTTTCTTT.